These 4 T cell receptor beta chains share one sample of origin, sequenced in a study of T-cell memory formation after mild COVID-19 (dated by TCRdb to the early 2020s). The library was built by means of 5' RACE. Sequencing was carried out with an Illumina NovaSeq 6000. Using fastp trimming at Q25 and MiXCR clonotype assembly, TCRdb reanalyzed the public sequencing data and kept in-frame beta chains. Each entry merges the rows of one CDR3 protein and shows their most common DNA and genes. The sample table records more than 25,000 distinct CDR3 sequences; 6.5% to 9% of these occur just once. Of the sample, around 14% is held by the ten largest clones. Sequencing used PBMCs or a T cell subset sorted from them (not recorded which). Receptor source: an adult woman who had mild COVID-19 (a few samples of this study predate the infection). The sample titles of this study are shuffled in the database, so cell type and time point are left out; the donor was told from shared clones.

This clonotype was found many times. The rearrangement joins TRBV7-2 to TRBJ1-5, with D possibly matching TRBD1 (6 bases). The germline CDR1 and CDR2 sequences are SGHTA and FQGNSA. The CDR3 extends over 15 amino acids. The V and J ends lost 4 bases and 5 bases respectively, with 15 bases between them. The CDR3 DNA follows: TGTGCCAGCAGCTCTCTCAGGACAGCCGATCAGCCCCAGCATTTT. This sequence encodes CASSSLRTADQPQHF. Using reference TRBV7-2 and TRBJ1-5 for the parts outside the CDR3, the full variable domain is GAGVSQSPSNKVTEKGKDVELRCDPISGHTALYWYRQSLGQGLEFLIYFQGNSAPDKSGLPSDRFSAERTGGSVSTLTIQRTQQEDSAVYLCASSSLRTADQPQHFGDGTRLSIL.

The sample holds many counts of this clonotype. The rearrangement uses TRBV12-3 or TRBV12-4 and TRBJ2-7; unclear D gene. This CDR3 comprises 14 residues. Between the trimmed V and J ends, which lost 4 bases and 2 bases, there was a span of 12 bases. This CDR3 reads CASSSSSRTYEQYF. CDR3 coding DNA: TGTGCCAGCAGTTCAAGCTCGAGAACCTACGAGCAGTACTTC.

This clonotype was seen many times. The J gene is TRBJ2-1, the V gene TRBV27; D might be TRBD1 (6 bases). The CDR3 length is 15 residues. The V gene lost 6 bases and the J gene lost 2 bases, with 14 bases spanning the gap. Per germline, CDR1 MNHEY and CDR2 SMNVEV (reference sequence). The CDR3 DNA follows: TGTGCCAGCAGAGGACAGTTTCGAACCTACAATGAGCAGTTCTTC. Residues: CASRGQFRTYNEQFF.

This clonotype appeared many times. This chain uses TRBV19 with TRBJ2-2; TRBD2 agrees at 14 bases. The V and J ends lost 7 bases and 4 bases, in that order; junction bases with no gene match: 8. The CDR3 loop spans 17 amino acids. CDR1 is LNHDA and CDR2 is SQIVND in the germline V gene (reference sequence). The CDR3 here is CASIQTGLAGVTGELFF. The CDR3 bases are TGTGCCAGTATTCAAACGGGACTAGCGGGAGTCACCGGGGAGCTGTTTTTT.